This T cell receptor (beta chain) was found in a study of blood T cell repertoires in COVID-19. Study-level background: Researchers got acute and convalescent COVID-19 samples from the United States, Italy and Spain.

The repertoire was sequenced with immunoSEQ multiplex PCR; TCRdb's copy has only in-frame clones and lacks some. The repertoire consists of under 95,000 clones, with around 90% occurring once and the leading ten covering around 40%. The V and J ends lost 5 bases and 3 bases, in that order; junction bases with no gene match: 3. The germline V gene has CDR1 LNHDA and CDR2 SQIVND (reference sequence). There are 14 residues in the CDR3. The chain uses TRBV19 and TRBJ1-4; 7 bases are shared with TRBD1. This sequence originates from a human donor in a cohort sampled during active COVID-19. The sequenced sample consisted of peripheral blood. DNA for the CDR3: TGTGCCAGTAGTGTACAGGGGTCTAATGAAAAACTGTTTTTT. The encoded protein is CASSVQGSNEKLFF.